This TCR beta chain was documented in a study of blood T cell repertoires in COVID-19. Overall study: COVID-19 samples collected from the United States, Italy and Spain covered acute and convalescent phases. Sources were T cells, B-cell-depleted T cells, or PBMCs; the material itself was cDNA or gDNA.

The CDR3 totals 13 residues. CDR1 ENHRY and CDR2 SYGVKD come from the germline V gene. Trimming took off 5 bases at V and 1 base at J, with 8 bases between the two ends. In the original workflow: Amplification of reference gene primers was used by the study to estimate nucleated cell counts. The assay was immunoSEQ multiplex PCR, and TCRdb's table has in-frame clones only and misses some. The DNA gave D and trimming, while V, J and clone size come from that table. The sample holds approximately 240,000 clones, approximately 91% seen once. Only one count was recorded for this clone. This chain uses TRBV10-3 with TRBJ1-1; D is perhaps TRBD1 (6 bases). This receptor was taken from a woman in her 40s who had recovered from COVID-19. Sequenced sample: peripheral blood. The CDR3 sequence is CAISRQENTEAFF. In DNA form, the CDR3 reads TGTGCCATCAGTAGACAGGAGAACACTGAAGCTTTCTTT.